This T cell receptor (beta chain) was obtained from a study of response to subunit inactivated influenza vaccine. This clonotype occurred a few times. What it binds is not known. The CDR3 length is 15 residues. The germline V and J ends were trimmed by 8 bases and 5 bases, with 22 bases remaining between them. The germline CDR1 and CDR2 sequences are MNHEY and SMNVEV (reference sequence). The study, taken as a whole, reports: It was suggested by the authors that few new T cells are recruited by each seasonal influenza vaccination.

TCRdb itself ran the RT-PCR reads through MiXCR, one entry per CDR3 protein. This sample carries about 480,000 distinct CDR3 sequences, roughly 9.7% of them seen once, and the ten largest clones take around 12%. The sequencing here drew on PBMCs from blood, taken roughly 47 days after vaccination. The V and J genes are TRBV27 and TRBJ2-7; tentative D call: TRBD2 (6 bases). The sequence came from a man aged 50-59 years who received an inactivated influenza vaccine. The DNA for the CDR3 is TGTGCCAGCCGAGACGACAGACCGGGGGTGGACGAGCAGTACTTC. Amino acids: CASRDDRPGVDEQYF.